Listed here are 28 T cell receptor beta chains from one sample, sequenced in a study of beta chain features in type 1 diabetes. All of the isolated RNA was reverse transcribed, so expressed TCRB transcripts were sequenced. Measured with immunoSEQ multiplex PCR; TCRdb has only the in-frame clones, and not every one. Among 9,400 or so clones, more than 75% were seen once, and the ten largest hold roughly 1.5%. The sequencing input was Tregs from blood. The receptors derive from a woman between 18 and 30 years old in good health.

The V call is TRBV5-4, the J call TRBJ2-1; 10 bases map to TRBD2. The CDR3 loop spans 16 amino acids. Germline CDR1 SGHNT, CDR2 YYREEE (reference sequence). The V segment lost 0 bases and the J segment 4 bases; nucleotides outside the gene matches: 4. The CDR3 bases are TGTGCCAGCAGCTTGGGGAGCGGGGGGGCTTACAATGAGCAGTTCTTC. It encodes CASSLGSGGAYNEQFF.

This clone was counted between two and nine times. The CDR3 spells CAISESGPQGNTEAFF. CDR3 DNA: TGTGCCATCAGTGAGTCGGGTCCACAGGGGAACACTGAAGCTTTCTTT. The chain has TRBV10-3 and TRBJ1-1; D perhaps matches TRBD1 (6 bases). V lost 0 bases to trimming and J lost 1 base, with 12 bases between them. Germline V gene data show CDR1 as ENHRY and CDR2 as SYGVKD. The length of the CDR3 is 16 residues.

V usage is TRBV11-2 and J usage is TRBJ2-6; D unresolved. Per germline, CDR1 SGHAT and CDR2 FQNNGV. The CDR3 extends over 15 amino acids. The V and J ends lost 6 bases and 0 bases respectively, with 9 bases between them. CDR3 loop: CASSRYGSGANVLTF. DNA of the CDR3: TGTGCCAGCAGTCGATACGGCTCTGGGGCCAACGTCCTGACTTTC.

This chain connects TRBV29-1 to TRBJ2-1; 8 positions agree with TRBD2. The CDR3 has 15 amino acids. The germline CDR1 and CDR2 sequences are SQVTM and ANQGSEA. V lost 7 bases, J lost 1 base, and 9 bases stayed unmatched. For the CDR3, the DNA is TGCAGCGCGGACCGGCGGGGGGTTTCCTACAATGAGCAGTTCTTC. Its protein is CSADRRGVSYNEQFF.

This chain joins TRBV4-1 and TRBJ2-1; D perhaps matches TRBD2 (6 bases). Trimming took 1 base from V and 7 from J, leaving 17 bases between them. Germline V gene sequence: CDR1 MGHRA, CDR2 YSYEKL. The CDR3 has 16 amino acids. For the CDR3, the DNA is TGCGCCAGCAGCCAAGCTTCGACGGGAGATCGGAATGAGCAGTTCTTC. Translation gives CASSQASTGDRNEQFF.

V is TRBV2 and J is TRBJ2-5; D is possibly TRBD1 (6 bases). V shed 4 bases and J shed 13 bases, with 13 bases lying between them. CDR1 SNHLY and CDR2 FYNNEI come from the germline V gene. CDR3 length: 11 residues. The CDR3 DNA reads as TGTGCCAGCAGTGGGGACACCTGGCCGTACTTC. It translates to CASSGDTWPYF.

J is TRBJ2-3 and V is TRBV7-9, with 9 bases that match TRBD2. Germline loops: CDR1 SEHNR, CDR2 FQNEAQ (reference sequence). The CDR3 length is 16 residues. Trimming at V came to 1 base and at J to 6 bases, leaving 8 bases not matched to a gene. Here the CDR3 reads CASSLGGTSKADTQYF. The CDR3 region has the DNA TGTGCCAGCAGCTTAGGGGGGACTAGCAAGGCTGATACGCAGTATTTT.

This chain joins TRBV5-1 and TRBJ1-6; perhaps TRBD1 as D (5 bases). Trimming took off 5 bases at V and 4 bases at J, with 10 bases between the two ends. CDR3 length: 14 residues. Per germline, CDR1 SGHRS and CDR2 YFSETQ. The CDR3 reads CASRAGRYNSPLHF. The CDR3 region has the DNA TGCGCCAGCAGGGCGGGACGGTATAATTCACCCCTCCACTTT.

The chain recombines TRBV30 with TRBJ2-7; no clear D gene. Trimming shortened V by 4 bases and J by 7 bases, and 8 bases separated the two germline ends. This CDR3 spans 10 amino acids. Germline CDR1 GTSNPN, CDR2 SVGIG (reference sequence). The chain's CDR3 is CAWNSGEQYF. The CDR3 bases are TGTGCCTGGAACAGTGGGGAGCAGTACTTC.

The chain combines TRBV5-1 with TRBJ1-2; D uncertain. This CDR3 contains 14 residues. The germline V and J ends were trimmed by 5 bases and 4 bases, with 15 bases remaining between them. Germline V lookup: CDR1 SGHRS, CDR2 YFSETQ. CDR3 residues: CASRFGETSYGYTF. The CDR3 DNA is TGCGCCAGCAGGTTCGGGGAGACATCCTATGGCTACACCTTC.

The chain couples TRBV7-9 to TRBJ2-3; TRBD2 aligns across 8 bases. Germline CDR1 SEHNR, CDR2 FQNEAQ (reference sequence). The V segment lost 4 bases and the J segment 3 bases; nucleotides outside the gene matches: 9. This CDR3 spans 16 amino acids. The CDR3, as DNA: TGTGCCAGCAGCTGGCAAACTAGCGGATTTACAGATACGCAGTATTTT. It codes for CASSWQTSGFTDTQYF.

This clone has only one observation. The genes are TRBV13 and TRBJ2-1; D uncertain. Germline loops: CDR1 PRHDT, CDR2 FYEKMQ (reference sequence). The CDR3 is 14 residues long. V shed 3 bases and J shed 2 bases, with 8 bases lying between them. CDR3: CASSFGSPYNEQFF. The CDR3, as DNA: TGTGCCAGCAGCTTCGGTAGTCCCTACAATGAGCAGTTCTTC. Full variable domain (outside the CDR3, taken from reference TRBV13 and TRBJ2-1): AAGVIQSPRHLIKEKRETATLKCYPIPRHDTVYWYQQGPGQDPQFLISFYEKMQSDKGSIPDRFSAQQFSDYHSELNMSSLELGDSALYFCASSFGSPYNEQFFGPGTRLTVL.

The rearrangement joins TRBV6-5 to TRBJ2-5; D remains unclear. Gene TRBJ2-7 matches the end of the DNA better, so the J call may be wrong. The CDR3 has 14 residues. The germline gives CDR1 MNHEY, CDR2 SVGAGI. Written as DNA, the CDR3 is TGTGCCAGCCGCCCCCGGCCGGACTCCTACGAGCAGTACTTC. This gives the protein CASRPRPDSYEQYF.

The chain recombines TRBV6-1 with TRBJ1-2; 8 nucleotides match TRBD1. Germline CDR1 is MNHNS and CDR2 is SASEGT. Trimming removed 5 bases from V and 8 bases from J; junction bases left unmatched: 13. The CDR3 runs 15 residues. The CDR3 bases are TGTGCCAGCAGTATCCAGACAGGGGTTTCTTGGGGCTACACCTTC. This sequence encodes CASSIQTGVSWGYTF.

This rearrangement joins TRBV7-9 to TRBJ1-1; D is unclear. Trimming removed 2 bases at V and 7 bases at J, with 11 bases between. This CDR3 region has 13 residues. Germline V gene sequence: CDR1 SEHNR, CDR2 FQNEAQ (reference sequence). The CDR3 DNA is TGTGCCAGCAGCTTATATGAGGAGCTTGAAGCTTTCTTT. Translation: CASSLYEELEAFF.

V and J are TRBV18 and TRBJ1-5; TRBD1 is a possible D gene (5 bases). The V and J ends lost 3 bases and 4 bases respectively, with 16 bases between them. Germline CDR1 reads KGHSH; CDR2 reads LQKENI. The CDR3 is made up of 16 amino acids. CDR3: CASSPRGRQGNQPQHF. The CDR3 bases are TGTGCCAGCTCACCTCGGGGGAGGCAGGGTAATCAGCCCCAGCATTTT.

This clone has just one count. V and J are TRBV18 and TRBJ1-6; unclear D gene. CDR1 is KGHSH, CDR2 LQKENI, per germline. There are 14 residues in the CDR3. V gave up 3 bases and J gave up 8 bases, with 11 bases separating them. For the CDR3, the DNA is TGTGCCAGCTCACCGGTCTCCGGGGATTCACCCCTCCACTTT. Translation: CASSPVSGDSPLHF.

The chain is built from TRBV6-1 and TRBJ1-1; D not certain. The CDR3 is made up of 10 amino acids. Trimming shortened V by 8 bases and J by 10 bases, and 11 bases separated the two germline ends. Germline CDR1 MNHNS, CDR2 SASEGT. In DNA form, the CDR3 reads TGTGCCAGCTACCTTCGAGTAGCTTTCTTT. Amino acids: CASYLRVAFF.

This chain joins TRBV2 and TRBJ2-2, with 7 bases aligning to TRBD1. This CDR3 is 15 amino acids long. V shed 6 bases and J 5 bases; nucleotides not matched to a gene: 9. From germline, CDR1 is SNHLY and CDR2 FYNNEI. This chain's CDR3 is CASRSGQHFTGELFF. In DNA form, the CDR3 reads TGTGCCAGCAGGTCGGGACAGCACTTTACCGGGGAGCTGTTTTTT.

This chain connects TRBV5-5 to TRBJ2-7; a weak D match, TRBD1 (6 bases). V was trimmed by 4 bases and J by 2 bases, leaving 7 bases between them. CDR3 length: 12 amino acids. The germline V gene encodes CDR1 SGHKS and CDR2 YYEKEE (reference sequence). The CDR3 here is CASSRDTYEQYF. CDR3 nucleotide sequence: TGTGCCAGCAGCCGGGACACCTACGAGCAGTACTTC.

The CDR3 nucleotides are TGTGCCAGCAGCTTTAGGGACAACTCTGGAAACACCATATATTTT. Amino acid sequence: CASSFRDNSGNTIYF. J is TRBJ1-3 and V is TRBV13, with TRBD1 as a possible D gene (6 bases). Germline lookup yields CDR1 PRHDT and CDR2 FYEKMQ (reference sequence). Trimming removed 3 bases from V and 0 bases from J, with 9 bases in between. CDR3 length: 15 residues.

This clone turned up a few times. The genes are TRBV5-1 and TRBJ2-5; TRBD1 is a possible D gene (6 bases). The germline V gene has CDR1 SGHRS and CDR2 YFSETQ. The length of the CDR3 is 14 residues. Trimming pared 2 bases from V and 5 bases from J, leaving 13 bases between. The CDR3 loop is CASSLTGNLETQYF. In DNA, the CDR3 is TGCGCCAGCAGCTTAACAGGGAATCTGGAGACCCAGTACTTC.

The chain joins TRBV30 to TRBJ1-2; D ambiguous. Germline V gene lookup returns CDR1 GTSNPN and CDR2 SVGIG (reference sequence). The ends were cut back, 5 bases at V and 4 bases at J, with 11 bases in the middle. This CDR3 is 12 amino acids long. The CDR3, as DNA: TGTGCCTGGGAGGAAAGAGGCTATGGCTACACCTTC. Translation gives CAWEERGYGYTF.

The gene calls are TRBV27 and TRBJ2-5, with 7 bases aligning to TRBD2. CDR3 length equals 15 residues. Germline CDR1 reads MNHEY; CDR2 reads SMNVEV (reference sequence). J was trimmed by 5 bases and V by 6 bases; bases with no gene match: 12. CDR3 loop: CASSSTLAGVETQYF. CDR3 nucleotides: TGTGCCAGCAGCTCCACCCTTGCGGGGGTGGAGACCCAGTACTTC.

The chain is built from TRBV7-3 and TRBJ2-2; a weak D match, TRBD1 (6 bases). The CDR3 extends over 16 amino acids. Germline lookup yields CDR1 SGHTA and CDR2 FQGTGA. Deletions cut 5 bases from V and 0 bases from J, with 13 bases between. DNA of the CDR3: TGTGCCAGCAGCCCGCCGGGACAAGCGAACACCGGGGAGCTGTTTTTT. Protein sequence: CASSPPGQANTGELFF.

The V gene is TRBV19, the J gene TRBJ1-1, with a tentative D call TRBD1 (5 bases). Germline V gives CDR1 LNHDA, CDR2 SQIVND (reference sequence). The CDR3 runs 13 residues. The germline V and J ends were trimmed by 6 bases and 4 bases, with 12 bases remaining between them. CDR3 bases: TGTGCCAGTAGGGGAGGGGTGGGCACTGAAGCTTTCTTT. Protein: CASRGGVGTEAFF.

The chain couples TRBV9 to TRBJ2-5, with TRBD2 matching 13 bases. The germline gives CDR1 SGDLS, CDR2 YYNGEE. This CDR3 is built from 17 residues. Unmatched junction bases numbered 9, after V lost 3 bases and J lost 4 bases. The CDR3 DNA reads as TGTGCCAGCAGCGGCGGGCCGACTAGCGGGGGGCGAGAGACCCAGTACTTC. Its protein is CASSGGPTSGGRETQYF. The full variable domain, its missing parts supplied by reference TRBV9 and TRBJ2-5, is DSGVTQTPKHLITATGQRVTLRCSPRSGDLSVYWYQQSLDQGLQFLIQYYNGEERAKGNILERFSAQQFPDLHSELNLSSLELGDSALYFCASSGGPTSGGRETQYFGPGTRLLVL.

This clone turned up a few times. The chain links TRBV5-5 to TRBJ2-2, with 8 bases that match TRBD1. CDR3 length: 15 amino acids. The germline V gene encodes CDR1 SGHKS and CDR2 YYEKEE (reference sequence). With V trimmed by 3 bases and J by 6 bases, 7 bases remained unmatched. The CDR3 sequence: CASSSGGRVAGELFF. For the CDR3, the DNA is TGTGCCAGCAGCTCAGGGGGCAGGGTGGCCGGGGAGCTGTTTTTT.